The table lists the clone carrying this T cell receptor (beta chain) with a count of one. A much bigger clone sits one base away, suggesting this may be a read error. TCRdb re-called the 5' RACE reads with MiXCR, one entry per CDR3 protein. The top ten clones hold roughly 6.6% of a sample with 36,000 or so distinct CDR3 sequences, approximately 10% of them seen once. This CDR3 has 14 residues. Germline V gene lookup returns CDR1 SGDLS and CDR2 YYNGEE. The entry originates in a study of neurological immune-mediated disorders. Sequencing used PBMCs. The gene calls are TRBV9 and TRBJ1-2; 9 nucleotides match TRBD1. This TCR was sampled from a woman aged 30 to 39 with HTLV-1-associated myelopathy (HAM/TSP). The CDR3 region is CARSVGQGNYGYTF. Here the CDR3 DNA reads TGTGCCAGAAGCGTAGGACAGGGGAACTATGGCTACACCTTC.